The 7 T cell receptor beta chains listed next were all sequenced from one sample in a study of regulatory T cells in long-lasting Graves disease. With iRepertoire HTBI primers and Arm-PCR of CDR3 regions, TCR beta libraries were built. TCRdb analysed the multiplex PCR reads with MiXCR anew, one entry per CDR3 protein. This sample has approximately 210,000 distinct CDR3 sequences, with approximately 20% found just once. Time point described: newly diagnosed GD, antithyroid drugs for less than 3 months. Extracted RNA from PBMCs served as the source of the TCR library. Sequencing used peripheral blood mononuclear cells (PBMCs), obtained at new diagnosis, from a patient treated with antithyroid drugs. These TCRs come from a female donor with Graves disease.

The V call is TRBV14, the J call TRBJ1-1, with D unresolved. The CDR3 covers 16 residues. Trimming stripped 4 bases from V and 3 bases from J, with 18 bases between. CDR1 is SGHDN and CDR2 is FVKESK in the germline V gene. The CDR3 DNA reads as TGTGCCAGCAGCCCACCGGGCCTCCTGAGGGACACTGAAGCTTTCTTT. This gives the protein CASSPPGLLRDTEAFF.

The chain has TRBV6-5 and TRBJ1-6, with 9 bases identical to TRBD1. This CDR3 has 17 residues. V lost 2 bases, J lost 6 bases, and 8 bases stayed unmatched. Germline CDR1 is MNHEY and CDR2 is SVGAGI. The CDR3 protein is CASSYGTGTSSNSPLHF. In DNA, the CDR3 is TGTGCCAGCAGTTACGGGACAGGGACTTCTTCTAATTCACCCCTCCACTTT.

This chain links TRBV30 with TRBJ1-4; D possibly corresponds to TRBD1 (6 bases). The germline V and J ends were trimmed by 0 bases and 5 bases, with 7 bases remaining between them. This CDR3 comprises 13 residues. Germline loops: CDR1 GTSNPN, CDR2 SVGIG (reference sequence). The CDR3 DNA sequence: TGTGCCTGGAGTGTCCAGGGGAATGAAAAACTGTTTTTT. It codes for CAWSVQGNEKLFF.

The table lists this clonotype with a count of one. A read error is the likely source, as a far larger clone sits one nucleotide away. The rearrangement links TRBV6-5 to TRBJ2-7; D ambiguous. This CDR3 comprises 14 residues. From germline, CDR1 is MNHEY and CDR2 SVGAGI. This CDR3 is CAGSLADGPYEQYF. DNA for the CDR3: TGTGCCGGCAGTTTAGCAGACGGGCCCTACGAGCAGTACTTC.

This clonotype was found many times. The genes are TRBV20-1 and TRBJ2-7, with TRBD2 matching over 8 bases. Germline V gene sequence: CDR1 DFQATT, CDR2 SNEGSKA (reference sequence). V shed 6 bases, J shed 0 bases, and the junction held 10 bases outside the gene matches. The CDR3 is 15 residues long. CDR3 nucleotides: TGCAGTGCCCCCCTAGCGGGCGCCTCCTCCTACGAGCAGTACTTC. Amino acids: CSAPLAGASSYEQYF.

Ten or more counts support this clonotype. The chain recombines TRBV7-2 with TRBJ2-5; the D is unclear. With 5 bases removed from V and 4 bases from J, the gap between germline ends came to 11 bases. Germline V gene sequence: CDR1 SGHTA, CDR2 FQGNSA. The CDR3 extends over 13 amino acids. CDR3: CASSPIYRETQYF. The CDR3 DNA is TGTGCCAGCAGCCCCATCTACCGAGAGACCCAGTACTTC.

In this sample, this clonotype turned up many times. The CDR3 sequence: CASSDGESKPQHF. CDR3 in DNA: TGTGCCAGCAGTGACGGAGAGAGCAAGCCCCAGCATTTT. This rearrangement joins TRBV6-4 to TRBJ1-5; D uncertain. The length of the CDR3 is 13 residues. V was cut by 2 bases and J by 8 bases, with 10 bases left in between. Germline V CDR1 and CDR2: MRHNA, SNTAGT.